This T cell receptor beta chain emerged from a study of blood T cell repertoires in COVID-19. About the study: From the United States, Italy and Spain came samples of acute and convalescent COVID-19. T cells, B-cell-depleted T cells, or PBMCs provided the cDNA or gDNA that served as material.

Under the authors' procedure: Amplifying reference gene primers gave estimates of nucleated cell counts. Method: immunoSEQ multiplex PCR; TCRdb's copy keeps in-frame clones and lacks some. The V and J calls and clone size were taken over from that table, and D and trimming were inferred from the DNA. In the table there are 200,000 to 250,000 clones, under 90% of which are singletons. The CDR3 sequence is 14 residues long. The germline gives CDR1 SGHRS, CDR2 YFSETQ. V lost 3 bases to trimming and J lost 4 bases; unmatched junction nucleotides: 5. With respect to this clone: The same CDR3 can be traced to other DNA sequences in this sample.

The receptor comes from a middle-aged man with acute or convalescent COVID-19. The sequenced sample consisted of peripheral blood. This sequence joins TRBV5-1 and TRBJ2-7; TRBD1 matches 9 bases. The CDR3 sequence: CASSSGTGPYEQYF. DNA for the CDR3: TGCGCCAGCAGCTCCGGGACAGGGCCATACGAGCAGTACTTC.